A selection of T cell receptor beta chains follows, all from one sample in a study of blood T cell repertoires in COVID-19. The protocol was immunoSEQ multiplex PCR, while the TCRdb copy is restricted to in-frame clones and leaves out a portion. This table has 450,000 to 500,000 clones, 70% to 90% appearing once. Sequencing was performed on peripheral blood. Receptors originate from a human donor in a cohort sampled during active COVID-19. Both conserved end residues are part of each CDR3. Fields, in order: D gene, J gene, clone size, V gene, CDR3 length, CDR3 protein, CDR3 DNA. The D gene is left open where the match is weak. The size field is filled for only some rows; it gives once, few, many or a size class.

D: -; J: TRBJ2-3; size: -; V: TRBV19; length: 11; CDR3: CASSLTDTQYF; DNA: TGTGCCAGTTCCCTAACAGATACGCAGTATTTT
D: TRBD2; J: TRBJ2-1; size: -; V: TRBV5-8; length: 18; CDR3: CASSSARASGSGWSKQFF; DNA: TGTGCCAGCAGCTCCGCAAGGGCTAGCGGGAGTGGGTGGAGTAAGCAGTTCTTC
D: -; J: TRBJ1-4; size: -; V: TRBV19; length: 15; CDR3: CASSIVQRRNEKLFF; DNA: TGTGCCAGTAGTATTGTCCAGCGGCGTAATGAAAAACTGTTTTTT
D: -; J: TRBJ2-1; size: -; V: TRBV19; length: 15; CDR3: CASSIGPAGPGEQFF; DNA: TGTGCCAGTAGTATAGGCCCAGCGGGCCCTGGGGAGCAGTTCTTC
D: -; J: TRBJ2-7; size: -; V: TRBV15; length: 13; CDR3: CATAPGTPYEQYF; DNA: TGTGCCACCGCGCCCGGGACACCCTACGAGCAGTACTTC
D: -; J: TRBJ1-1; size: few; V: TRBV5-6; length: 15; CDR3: CASSLPGQAHTEAFF; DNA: TGTGCCAGCAGCTTGCCTGGGCAGGCCCACACTGAAGCTTTCTTT
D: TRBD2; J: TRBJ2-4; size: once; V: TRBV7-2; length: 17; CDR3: CASSGARTSGRRNIQYF; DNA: TGTGCCAGCAGCGGGGCGCGAACTAGCGGGAGAAGGAACATTCAGTACTTC
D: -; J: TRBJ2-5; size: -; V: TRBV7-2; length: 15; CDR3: CASSLVGGAVGTQYF; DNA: TGTGCCAGCAGCTTAGTGGGGGGTGCCGTGGGGACCCAGTACTTC
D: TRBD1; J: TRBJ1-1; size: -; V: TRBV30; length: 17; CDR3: CAWSVFFGQGATTEAFF; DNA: TGTGCCTGGAGTGTTTTCTTCGGGCAGGGGGCGACCACTGAAGCTTTCTTT
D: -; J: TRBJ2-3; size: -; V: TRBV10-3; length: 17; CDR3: CAISETTGKLATDTQYF; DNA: TGTGCCATCAGTGAGACAACAGGGAAGTTGGCCACAGATACGCAGTATTTT
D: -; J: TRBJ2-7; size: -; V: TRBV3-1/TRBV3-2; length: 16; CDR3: CASSQVYPGISHEQYF; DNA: TGTGCCAGCAGCCAAGTATACCCAGGGATCTCCCACGAGCAGTACTTC
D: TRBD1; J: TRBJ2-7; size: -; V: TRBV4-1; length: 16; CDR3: CASSQQTGGDLYEQYF; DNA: TGCGCCAGCAGCCAACAAACAGGGGGCGACCTCTACGAGCAGTACTTC
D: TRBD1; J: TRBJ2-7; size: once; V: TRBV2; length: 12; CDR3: CAGSTGGYEQYF; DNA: TGTGCCGGGTCGACAGGGGGCTACGAGCAGTACTTC
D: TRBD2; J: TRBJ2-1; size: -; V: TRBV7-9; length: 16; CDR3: CASSTPGLGVYNEQFF; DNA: TGTGCCAGCAGCACGCCCGGACTAGGAGTTTACAATGAGCAGTTCTTC
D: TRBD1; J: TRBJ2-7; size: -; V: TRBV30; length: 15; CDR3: CAWTKKGDREYEQYF; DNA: TGTGCCTGGACCAAAAAGGGGGACAGGGAGTACGAGCAGTACTTC
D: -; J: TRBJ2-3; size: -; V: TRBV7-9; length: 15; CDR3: CASSLDTSQTDTQYF; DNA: TGTGCCAGCAGCCTTGACACCTCACAGACAGATACGCAGTATTTT
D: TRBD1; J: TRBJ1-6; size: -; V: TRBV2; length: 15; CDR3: CASTQGSSYNSPLHF; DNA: TGTGCCAGCACACAGGGGAGCTCCTATAATTCACCCCTCCACTTT
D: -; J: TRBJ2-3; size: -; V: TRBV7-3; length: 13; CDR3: CASSSEQGDTQYF; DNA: TGTGCCAGCAGCTCAGAACAGGGAGATACGCAGTATTTT
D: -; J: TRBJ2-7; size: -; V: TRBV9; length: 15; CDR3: CASSNPGAGVYEQYF; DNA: TGTGCCAGCAGCAACCCGGGAGCGGGTGTTTACGAGCAGTACTTC
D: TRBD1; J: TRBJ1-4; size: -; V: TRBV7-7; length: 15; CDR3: CASSPTTGGGEKLFF; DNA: TGTGCTAGCAGCCCAACGACAGGGGGAGGTGAAAAACTGTTTTTT
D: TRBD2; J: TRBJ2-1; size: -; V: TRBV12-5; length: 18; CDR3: CASGLVPGSGLSYNEQFF; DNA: TGTGCTAGTGGTTTGGTACCGGGTAGCGGGTTATCCTACAATGAGCAGTTCTTC